Below are 25 T cell receptor beta chains sequenced from a single sample in a study of cytomegalovirus exposure and HLA in healthy donors. This PCR relied on a set of 60 Vbeta primers and 13 Jbeta primers. Profiled with immunoSEQ multiplex PCR; TCRdb holds only in-frame clones, not every one. Of 150,000 or so clones in the sample, about three quarters were seen once. Source material: PBMCs. The receptors derive from a man aged 35-49 years in good health and CMV-seropositive.

The chain employs TRBV15 and TRBJ2-7; the D gene is possibly TRBD2 (5 bases). V was trimmed by 0 bases and J by 5 bases, leaving 14 bases between them. Germline loops: CDR1 LNHNV, CDR2 YYDKDF (reference sequence). The length of the CDR3 is 15 residues. DNA of the CDR3: TGTGCCACCAGCAGAGATTCCGGGATAATCCACGAGCAGTACTTC. Protein sequence: CATSRDSGIIHEQYF.

The chain employs TRBV7-3 and TRBJ2-5; possibly TRBD1 for D (5 bases). This CDR3 is 16 amino acids long. V was shortened by 2 bases and J by 4 bases, with 17 bases between the two germline ends. Germline assignment: CDR1 SGHTA and CDR2 FQGTGA. CDR3 DNA: TGTGCCAGCAGCTTACGCCCCCCAGGGCTGGGAGAGACCCAGTACTTC. Protein product: CASSLRPPGLGETQYF. The whole variable domain, filled in from reference TRBV7-3 and TRBJ2-5, reads GAGVSQTPSNKVTEKGKYVELRCDPISGHTALYWYRQSLGQGPEFLIYFQGTGAADDSGLPNDRFFAVRPEGSVSTLKIQRTERGDSAVYLCASSLRPPGLGETQYFGPGTRLLVL.

The chain uses TRBV30 and TRBJ1-4; no clear D gene. The CDR3 runs to 14 residues. V was pared by 1 base and J by 6 bases, with 12 bases between. From germline, CDR1 is GTSNPN and CDR2 SVGIG (reference sequence). CDR3 region: CAWSATGWDEKLFF. The CDR3 DNA sequence: TGTGCCTGGAGTGCAACGGGGTGGGATGAAAAACTGTTTTTT. The full variable domain, its missing parts supplied by reference TRBV30 and TRBJ1-4, is SQTIHQWPATLVQPVGSPLSLECTVEGTSNPNLYWYRQAAGRGLQLLFYSVGIGQISSEVPQNLSASRPQDRQFILSSKKLLLSDSGFYLCAWSATGWDEKLFFGSGTQLSVL.

The rearrangement uses TRBV7-2 and TRBJ2-5; D not resolved. The CDR3 spans 15 residues. The germline V gene encodes CDR1 SGHTA and CDR2 FQGNSA. The V and J ends lost 1 base and 1 base respectively, with 10 bases between them. The CDR3: CASSLGPGPQETQYF. The CDR3 coding sequence is TGTGCCAGCAGCTTAGGCCCAGGCCCCCAAGAGACCCAGTACTTC.

The chain carries TRBV11-2 and TRBJ2-7; D remains unclear. The length of the CDR3 is 12 residues. With 5 bases removed from V and 4 bases from J, the gap between germline ends came to 9 bases. CDR1 and CDR2 (germline): SGHAT, FQNNGV. The CDR3 nucleotides are TGTGCCAGCAGCCCAAGCCGATACGAGCAGTACTTC. Encoded protein: CASSPSRYEQYF.

This clone was seen more than once but under ten times. DNA for the CDR3: TGCGCCAGCAGCAGGGACAGCCCTAACACCGGGGAGCTGTTTTTT. Translating it yields CASSRDSPNTGELFF. The rearrangement uses TRBV5-1 and TRBJ2-2; 7 positions agree with TRBD1. The CDR3 length is 15 residues. CDR1 and CDR2 (germline): SGHRS, YFSETQ. J gave up 2 bases and V 4 bases, and 5 bases lay outside the gene matches.

The chain uses TRBV28 and TRBJ2-1, with TRBD1 as a possible D gene (6 bases). CDR3 length equals 16 residues. Between the trimmed V and J ends, which lost 4 bases and 0 bases, there was a span of 13 bases. Germline-derived CDR1 and CDR2 are MDHEN and SYDVKM. The CDR3 DNA is TGTGCCAGCAGTTCACAGGGTAAAGGCTCCTACAATGAGCAGTTCTTC. The encoded protein is CASSSQGKGSYNEQFF.

The rearrangement links TRBV6-5 to TRBJ2-5, with 11 bases identical to TRBD1. CDR1 and CDR2 (germline): MNHEY, SVGAGI. The CDR3 loop spans 15 amino acids. The V and J ends lost 6 bases and 5 bases, in that order; junction bases with no gene match: 8. CDR3 in amino acids: CASSPDRGRRETQYF. In DNA, the CDR3 is TGTGCCAGCAGCCCGGACAGGGGGCGCCGGGAGACCCAGTACTTC.

The gene calls are TRBV19 and TRBJ2-6, with D perhaps matching TRBD2 (5 bases). Trimming removed 5 bases at V and 4 bases at J, with 9 bases between. The CDR3 has 14 residues. Germline CDR1 reads LNHDA; CDR2 reads SQIVND (reference sequence). The CDR3 loop is CASSQTGGANVLTF. The CDR3 nucleotides read TGTGCCAGTAGTCAGACGGGGGGGGCCAACGTCCTGACTTTC. The full variable domain, rest sourced from reference TRBV19 and TRBJ2-6, is DGGITQSPKYLFRKEGQNVTLSCEQNLNHDAMYWYRQDPGQGLRLIYYSQIVNDFQKGDIAEGYSVSREKKESFPLTVTSAQKNPTAFYLCASSQTGGANVLTFGAGSRLTVL.

The V call is TRBV13, the J call TRBJ2-5; 10 bases are shared with TRBD2. Germline-derived CDR1 and CDR2 are PRHDT and FYEKMQ (reference sequence). This CDR3 contains 19 residues. V shed 1 base, J shed 0 bases, and the junction held 11 bases outside the gene matches. The CDR3 DNA is TGTGCCAGCAGCTTAGTAGGTCTAGCGGGAGTCCTGTACCAAGAGACCCAGTACTTC. It codes for CASSLVGLAGVLYQETQYF.

The chain combines TRBV2 with TRBJ2-2; a weak D match, TRBD2 (6 bases). The V gene lost 5 bases and the J gene lost 7 bases, with 14 bases spanning the gap. Germline lookup yields CDR1 SNHLY and CDR2 FYNNEI. The CDR3 sequence is 14 residues long. As DNA, the CDR3 is TGTGCCAGCAGTCCGGGACTCCAAGTCGGGGAGCTGTTTTTT. Protein product: CASSPGLQVGELFF.

This chain uses TRBV19 with TRBJ1-1, with TRBD1 as a possible D gene (5 bases). The germline V gene has CDR1 LNHDA and CDR2 SQIVND (reference sequence). Deletions cut 6 bases from V and 1 base from J, with 12 bases between. This CDR3 is built from 14 residues. In nucleotides, the CDR3 is TGTGCCAGTAGCCCCCGACAGAAGAACACTGAAGCTTTCTTT. It specifies CASSPRQKNTEAFF.

The V call is TRBV6-4, the J call TRBJ2-3; possibly TRBD1 for D (6 bases). The CDR3 has 12 residues. Germline V gives CDR1 MRHNA, CDR2 SNTAGT. Trimming removed 7 bases from V and 7 bases from J, with 12 bases in between. DNA for the CDR3: TGTGCCAGCACCGGGACATCCCATACGCAGTATTTT. Residues: CASTGTSHTQYF.

This chain connects TRBV2 to TRBJ2-2; 7 bases map to TRBD2. The CDR3 has 14 residues. Trimming removed 7 bases from V and 4 bases from J; junction bases left unmatched: 6. CDR1 is SNHLY, CDR2 FYNNEI, per germline. CDR3 protein: CASTGRETTGELFF. The CDR3 DNA follows: TGTGCCAGCACCGGGCGGGAGACCACCGGGGAGCTGTTTTTT. Together with reference TRBV2 and TRBJ2-2, the CDR3 gives the full variable domain: EPEVTQTPSHQVTQMGQEVILRCVPISNHLYFYWYRQILGQKVEFLVSFYNNEISEKSEIFDDQFSVERPDGSNFTLKIRSTKLEDSAMYFCASTGRETTGELFFGEGSRLTVL.

The chain joins TRBV6-5 to TRBJ2-5; D unclear. The J call may not be correct, given that the DNA end is closer to TRBJ2-7. The CDR3 runs to 13 residues. Germline CDR1 and CDR2: MNHEY and SVGAGI. The CDR3 here is CASRQDLLREQYF. For the CDR3, the DNA is TGTGCCAGCCGACAAGACCTTTTGCGCGAGCAGTACTTC.

J is TRBJ2-1 and V is TRBV5-6; D perhaps matches TRBD1 (6 bases). The germline V and J ends were trimmed by 2 bases and 12 bases, with 18 bases remaining between them. Germline CDR1 and CDR2: SGHDT and YYEEEE. The CDR3 runs to 14 residues. The CDR3 DNA follows: TGTGCCAGCAGCTTTACCAACCCCACCAGGGGGCAGTTCTTC. Its protein is CASSFTNPTRGQFF.

J is TRBJ2-7 and V is TRBV18; 8 nucleotides match TRBD2. Germline V lookup: CDR1 KGHSH, CDR2 LQKENI. This CDR3 spans 14 amino acids. V lost 3 bases to trimming and J lost 3 bases; unmatched junction nucleotides: 4. In DNA, the CDR3 is TGTGCCAGCTCACCCGCAGCGGGAGACTACGAGCAGTACTTC. Its translation: CASSPAAGDYEQYF.

The rearrangement joins TRBV25-1 to TRBJ2-3, with D possibly matching TRBD2 (6 bases). V was pared by 6 bases and J by 0 bases, with 13 bases between. Germline CDR1 reads MGHDK; CDR2 reads SYGVNS. CDR3 length: 15 amino acids. The CDR3 sequence: CASSRDFTSTDTQYF. In DNA form, the CDR3 reads TGTGCCAGCAGCCGGGACTTCACTAGCACAGATACGCAGTATTTT. Combining the CDR3 with reference TRBV25-1 and TRBJ2-3 gives the whole variable domain EADIYQTPRYLVIGTGKKITLECSQTMGHDKMYWYQQDPGMELHLIHYSYGVNSTEKGDLSSESTVSRIRTEHFPLTLESARPSHTSQYLCASSRDFTSTDTQYFGPGTRLTVL.

The chain links TRBV11-3 to TRBJ2-1, with 11 bases aligning to TRBD2. The J segment lost 15 bases and the V segment lost 5 bases, leaving 9 bases of the junction unmatched. Per the germline V gene, CDR1 is SGHNT and CDR2 is YENEEA. This CDR3 spans 13 amino acids. The CDR3 DNA sequence: TGTGCCAGCAGCCCTAACCTACTAGCGGGAGTGTTCTTC. Encoded protein: CASSPNLLAGVFF.

On this clone: This same CDR3 is encoded by further DNA sequences in the sample. The gene calls are TRBV9 and TRBJ2-2, with 9 nucleotides matching TRBD2. Germline values: CDR1 SGDLS, CDR2 YYNGEE. J lost 4 bases, V lost 0 bases, and 10 bases had no gene match. The CDR3 totals 18 residues. Written as DNA, the CDR3 is TGTGCCAGCAGCGTAGGCAATAGCGGGAGAACAAGCACCGGGGAGCTGTTTTTT. The encoded protein is CASSVGNSGRTSTGELFF. The entire variable domain, with the rest obtained from reference TRBV9 and TRBJ2-2, is as follows: DSGVTQTPKHLITATGQRVTLRCSPRSGDLSVYWYQQSLDQGLQFLIQYYNGEERAKGNILERFSAQQFPDLHSELNLSSLELGDSALYFCASSVGNSGRTSTGELFFGEGSRLTVL.

The chain joins TRBV7-9 to TRBJ1-1, with D possibly being TRBD1 (5 bases). V dropped 2 bases and J dropped 4 bases, with 14 bases sitting between them. Germline V gene sequence: CDR1 SEHNR, CDR2 FQNEAQ (reference sequence). CDR3 length: 15 amino acids. The CDR3 loop is CASSLFGGSGTEAFF. CDR3 nucleotides: TGTGCCAGCAGCTTATTCGGGGGTTCGGGCACTGAAGCTTTCTTT.

The chain couples TRBV7-6 to TRBJ2-5; 8 bases fit TRBD1. V gave up 2 bases and J gave up 4 bases; unmatched junction bases: 3. Germline lookup yields CDR1 SGHVS and CDR2 FNYEAQ. The CDR3 consists of 14 residues. CDR3 amino acids: CASSLQGAGETQYF. CDR3 coding DNA: TGTGCCAGCAGCTTACAGGGGGCGGGAGAGACCCAGTACTTC.

This clone has a single count. This sequence joins TRBV7-9 and TRBJ2-2, with D perhaps TRBD1 (6 bases). CDR1 is SEHNR and CDR2 is FQNEAQ in the germline V gene (reference sequence). The CDR3 has 14 amino acids. Trimming shortened V by 2 bases and J by 5 bases, and 9 bases separated the two germline ends. CDR3 DNA sequence: TGTGCCAGCAGCTTAATGGGGGCGACCGGGGAGCTGTTTTTT. Protein: CASSLMGATGELFF.

This clone appeared a few times. The chain employs TRBV5-1 and TRBJ2-7; tentative D call: TRBD2 (5 bases). The CDR3 contains 14 residues. V dropped 0 bases and J dropped 6 bases, with 13 bases sitting between them. The V gene's germline CDR1 is SGHRS and CDR2 YFSETQ. The DNA of the CDR3 is TGCGCCAGCAGCTTGGCGGGATCGTTCGGCGAGCAGTACTTC. This gives the protein CASSLAGSFGEQYF.

Written as DNA, the CDR3 is TGTGCCAGCAGCAACCGGGACAGGGGCCTCTCTGGGGCCAACGTCCTGACTTTC. Its protein is CASSNRDRGLSGANVLTF. The chain recombines TRBV7-9 with TRBJ2-6; 10 positions agree with TRBD1. Germline CDR1 SEHNR, CDR2 FQNEAQ (reference sequence). V trimming: 5 bases; J trimming: 0 bases; junction bases outside the gene matches: 7. The CDR3 is made up of 18 amino acids.